One sample yielded the 5 T cell receptor beta chains listed below, sequenced in a study of blood T cell repertoires in COVID-19 (dated by TCRdb to between 2020 and 2021). The receptor library was made with the immunoSEQ multiplex PCR assay. TCRdb mirrors the immuneACCESS table, restricted to in-frame sequences. Some clones are absent from its copies; in checked studies, under half trace to an unresolved V gene, and the reason for the others is unknown. Across this sample there are 150,000 to 250,000 clones, with about 80% seen only once. Roughly 7% of the sample rests with the top ten. Sequencing used PBMCs or T cells enriched from blood (not recorded which). These receptor sequences come from a middle-aged man who had recovered from COVID-19.

CDR3 amino acids: CATTGNHYSNQPQHF. CDR3 in DNA: TGTGCCACGACAGGGAACCATTATAGCAATCAGCCCCAGCATTTT. V usage is TRBV19 and J usage is TRBJ1-5; TRBD1 aligns across 7 bases. Germline V gene lookup returns CDR1 LNHDA and CDR2 SQIVND (reference sequence). The junction had 9 bases not matched to a gene; V was cut back by 10 bases and J by 0 bases. This CDR3 is 15 amino acids long.

The chain couples TRBV6-5 to TRBJ1-1, with unresolved D. The CDR3 length is 15 residues. Trimming shortened V by 0 bases and J by 0 bases, and 8 bases separated the two germline ends. From germline, CDR1 is MNHEY and CDR2 SVGAGI. The CDR3, as DNA: TGTGCCAGCAGTTACTCGAGTCGGGTGAACACTGAAGCTTTCTTT. Translating it yields CASSYSSRVNTEAFF.

The chain is built from TRBV2 and TRBJ1-3; a possible D gene is TRBD1 (5 bases). Germline lookup yields CDR1 SNHLY and CDR2 FYNNEI. The CDR3 contains 15 residues. V was clipped by 8 bases and J by 0 bases, with 14 bases between them. CDR3 sequence: CASLDILFSGNTIYF. In nucleotides, the CDR3 is TGTGCCAGCTTGGACATACTTTTCTCTGGAAACACCATATATTTT.

In DNA, the CDR3 is TGTGCCACCAGCAGAGATTACGTGGTCGGGTCTGGAAACACCATATATTTT. The encoded protein is CATSRDYVVGSGNTIYF. This chain joins TRBV15 and TRBJ1-3; D gene unclear. Germline V gene lookup returns CDR1 LNHNV and CDR2 YYDKDF (reference sequence). The CDR3 contains 17 residues. The V and J ends lost 0 bases and 1 base respectively, with 13 bases between them. Together with reference TRBV15 and TRBJ1-3, the CDR3 gives the full variable domain: DAMVIQNPRYQVTQFGKPVTLSCSQTLNHNVMYWYQQKSSQAPKLLFHYYDKDFNNEADTPDNFQSRRPNTSFCFLDIRSPGLGDTAMYLCATSRDYVVGSGNTIYFGEGSWLTVV.

The rearrangement uses TRBV29-1 and TRBJ1-2; D is uncertain. The V end lost 4 bases, the J end lost 2 bases, and 8 bases lay between the germline ends. Germline V gene data show CDR1 as SQVTM and CDR2 as ANQGSEA. The CDR3 has 12 amino acids. The CDR3 DNA sequence: TGCAGCGTTGTTGGGCAGAACTATGGCTACACCTTC. It is translated as CSVVGQNYGYTF.